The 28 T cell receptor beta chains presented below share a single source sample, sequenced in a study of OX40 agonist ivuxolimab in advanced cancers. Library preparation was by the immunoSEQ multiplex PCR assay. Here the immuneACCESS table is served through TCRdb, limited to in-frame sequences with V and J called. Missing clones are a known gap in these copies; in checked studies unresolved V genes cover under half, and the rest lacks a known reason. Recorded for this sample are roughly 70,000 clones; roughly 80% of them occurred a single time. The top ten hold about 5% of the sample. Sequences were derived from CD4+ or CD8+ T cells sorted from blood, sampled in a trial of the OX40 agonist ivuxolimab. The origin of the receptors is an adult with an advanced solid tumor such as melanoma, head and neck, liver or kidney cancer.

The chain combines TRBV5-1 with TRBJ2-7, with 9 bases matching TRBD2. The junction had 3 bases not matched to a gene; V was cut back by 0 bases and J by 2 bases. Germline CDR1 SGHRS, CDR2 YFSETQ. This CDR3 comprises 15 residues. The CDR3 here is CASSLVTSGTYEQYF. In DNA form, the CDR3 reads TGCGCCAGCAGCTTGGTGACTAGCGGAACCTACGAGCAGTACTTC.

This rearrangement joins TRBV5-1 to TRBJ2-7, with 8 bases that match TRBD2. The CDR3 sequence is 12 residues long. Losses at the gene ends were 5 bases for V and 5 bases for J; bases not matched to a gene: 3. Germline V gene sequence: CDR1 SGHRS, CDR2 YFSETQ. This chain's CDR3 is CASSQTSDEQYF. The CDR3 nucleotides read TGCGCCAGCAGTCAGACTAGCGACGAGCAGTACTTC.

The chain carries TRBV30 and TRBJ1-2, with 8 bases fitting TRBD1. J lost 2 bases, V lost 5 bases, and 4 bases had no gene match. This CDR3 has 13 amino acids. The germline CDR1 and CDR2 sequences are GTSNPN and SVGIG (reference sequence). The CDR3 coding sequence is TGTGCCTGGGCCGGACAGGGCAACTATGGCTACACCTTC. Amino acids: CAWAGQGNYGYTF.

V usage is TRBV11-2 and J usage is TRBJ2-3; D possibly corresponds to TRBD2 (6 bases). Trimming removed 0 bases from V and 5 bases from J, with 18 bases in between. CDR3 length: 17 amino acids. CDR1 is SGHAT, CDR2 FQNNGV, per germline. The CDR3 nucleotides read TGTGCCAGCAGCTTAGAAGCGGCGGGGAGACTGCTAGATACGCAGTATTTT. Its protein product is CASSLEAAGRLLDTQYF.

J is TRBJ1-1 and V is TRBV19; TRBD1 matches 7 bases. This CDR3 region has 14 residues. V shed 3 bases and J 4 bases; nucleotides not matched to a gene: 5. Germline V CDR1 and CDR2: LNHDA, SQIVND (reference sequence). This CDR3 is CASSIGTVGTEAFF. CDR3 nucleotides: TGTGCCAGTAGTATTGGGACAGTGGGCACTGAAGCTTTCTTT.

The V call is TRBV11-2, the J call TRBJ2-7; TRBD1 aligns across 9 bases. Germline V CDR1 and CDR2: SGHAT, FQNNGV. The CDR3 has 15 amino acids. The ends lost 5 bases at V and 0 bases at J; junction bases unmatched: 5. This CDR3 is CASSAGTGLSYEQYF. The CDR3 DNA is TGTGCCAGCAGCGCAGGGACAGGGCTCTCCTACGAGCAGTACTTC.

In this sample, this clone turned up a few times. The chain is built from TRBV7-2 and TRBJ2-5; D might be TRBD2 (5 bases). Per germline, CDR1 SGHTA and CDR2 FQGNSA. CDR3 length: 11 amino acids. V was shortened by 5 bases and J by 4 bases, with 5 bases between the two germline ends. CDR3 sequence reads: CASSAGETQYF. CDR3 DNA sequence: TGTGCCAGCAGCGCGGGAGAGACCCAGTACTTC.

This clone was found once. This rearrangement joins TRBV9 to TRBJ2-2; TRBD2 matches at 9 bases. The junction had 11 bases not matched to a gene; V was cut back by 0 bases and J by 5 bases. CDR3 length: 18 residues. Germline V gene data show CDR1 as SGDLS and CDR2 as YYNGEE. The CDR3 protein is CASSVAPSLAGFTGELFF. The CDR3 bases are TGTGCCAGCAGCGTAGCCCCCTCGCTAGCGGGGTTTACCGGGGAGCTGTTTTTT. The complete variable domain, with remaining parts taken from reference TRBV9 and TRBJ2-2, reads DSGVTQTPKHLITATGQRVTLRCSPRSGDLSVYWYQQSLDQGLQFLIQYYNGEERAKGNILERFSAQQFPDLHSELNLSSLELGDSALYFCASSVAPSLAGFTGELFFGEGSRLTVL.

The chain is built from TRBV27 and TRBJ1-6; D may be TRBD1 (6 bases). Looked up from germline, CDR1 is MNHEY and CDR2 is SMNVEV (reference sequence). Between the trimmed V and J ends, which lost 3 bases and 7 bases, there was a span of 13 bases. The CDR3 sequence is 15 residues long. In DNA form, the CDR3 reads TGTGCCAGCAGTTTGGTTGGGACAAGAAATTCACCCCTCCACTTT. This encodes CASSLVGTRNSPLHF.

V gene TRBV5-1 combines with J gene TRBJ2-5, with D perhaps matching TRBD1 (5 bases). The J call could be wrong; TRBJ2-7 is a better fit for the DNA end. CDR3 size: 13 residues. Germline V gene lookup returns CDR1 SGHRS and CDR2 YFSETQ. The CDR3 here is CASSLGQFYEQYF. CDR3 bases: TGCGCCAGCAGCTTGGGACAGTTCTACGAGCAGTACTTC.

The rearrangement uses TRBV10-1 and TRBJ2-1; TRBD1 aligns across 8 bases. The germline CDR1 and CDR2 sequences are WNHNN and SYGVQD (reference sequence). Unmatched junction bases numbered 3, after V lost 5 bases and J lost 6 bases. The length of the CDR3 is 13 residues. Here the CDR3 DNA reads TGCGCCAGCAGTTCGACAGGGGTCAATGAGCAGTTCTTC. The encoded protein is CASSSTGVNEQFF.

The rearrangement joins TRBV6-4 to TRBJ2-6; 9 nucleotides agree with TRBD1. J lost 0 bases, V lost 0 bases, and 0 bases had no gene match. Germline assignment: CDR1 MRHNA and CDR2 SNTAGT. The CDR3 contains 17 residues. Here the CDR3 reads CASSDSTGGSGANVLTF. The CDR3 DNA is TGTGCCAGCAGTGACTCGACAGGGGGCTCTGGGGCCAACGTCCTGACTTTC.

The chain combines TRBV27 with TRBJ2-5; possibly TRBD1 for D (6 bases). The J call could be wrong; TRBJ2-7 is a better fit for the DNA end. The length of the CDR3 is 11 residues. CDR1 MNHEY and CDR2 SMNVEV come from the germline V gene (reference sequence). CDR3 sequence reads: CASSQGYEQYF. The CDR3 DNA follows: TGTGCCAGCAGCCAGGGGTACGAGCAGTACTTC.

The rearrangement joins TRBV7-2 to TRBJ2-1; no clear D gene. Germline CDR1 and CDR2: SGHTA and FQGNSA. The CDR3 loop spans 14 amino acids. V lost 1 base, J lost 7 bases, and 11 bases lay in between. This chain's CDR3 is CASSLVLGLNEQFF. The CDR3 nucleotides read TGTGCCAGCAGCTTAGTCCTGGGCCTGAATGAGCAGTTCTTC.

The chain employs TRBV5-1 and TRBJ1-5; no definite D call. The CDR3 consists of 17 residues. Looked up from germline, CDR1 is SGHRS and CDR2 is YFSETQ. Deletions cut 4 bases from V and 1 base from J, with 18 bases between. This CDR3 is CASSKSPTGQSNQPQHF. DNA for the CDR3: TGCGCCAGCAGCAAATCCCCGACCGGGCAGAGCAATCAGCCCCAGCATTTT.

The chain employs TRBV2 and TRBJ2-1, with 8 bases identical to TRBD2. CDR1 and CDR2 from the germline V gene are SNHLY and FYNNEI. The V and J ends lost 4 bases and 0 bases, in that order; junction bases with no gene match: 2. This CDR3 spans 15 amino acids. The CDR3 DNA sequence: TGTGCCAGCAGTGCCGGGACTAGCTCCTACAATGAGCAGTTCTTC. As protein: CASSAGTSSYNEQFF.

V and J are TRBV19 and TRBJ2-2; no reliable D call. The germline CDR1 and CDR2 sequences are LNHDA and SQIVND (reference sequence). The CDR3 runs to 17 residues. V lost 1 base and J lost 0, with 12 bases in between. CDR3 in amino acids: CASSIGVKIANTGELFF. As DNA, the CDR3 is TGTGCCAGTAGTATAGGGGTGAAAATCGCGAACACCGGGGAGCTGTTTTTT.

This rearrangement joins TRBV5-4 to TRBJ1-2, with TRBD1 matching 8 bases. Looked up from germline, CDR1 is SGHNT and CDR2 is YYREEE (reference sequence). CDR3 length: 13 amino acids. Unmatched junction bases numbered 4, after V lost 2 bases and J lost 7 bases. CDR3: CASSLWTGSGYTF. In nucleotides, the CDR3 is TGTGCCAGCAGCTTATGGACAGGGAGTGGCTACACCTTC.

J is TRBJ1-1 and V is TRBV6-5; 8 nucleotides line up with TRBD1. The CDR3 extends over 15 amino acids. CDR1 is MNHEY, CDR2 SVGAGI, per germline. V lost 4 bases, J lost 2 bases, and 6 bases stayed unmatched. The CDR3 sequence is CASSSQGGLNTEAFF. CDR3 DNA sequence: TGTGCCAGCAGTTCACAGGGGGGACTTAACACTGAAGCTTTCTTT.

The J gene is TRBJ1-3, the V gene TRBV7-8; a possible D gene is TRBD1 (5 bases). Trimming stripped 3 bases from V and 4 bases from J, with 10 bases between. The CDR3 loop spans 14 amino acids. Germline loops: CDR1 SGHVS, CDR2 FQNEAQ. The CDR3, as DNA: TGTGCCAGCAGCTTGTATGGGGCGGGAAACACCATATATTTT. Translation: CASSLYGAGNTIYF.

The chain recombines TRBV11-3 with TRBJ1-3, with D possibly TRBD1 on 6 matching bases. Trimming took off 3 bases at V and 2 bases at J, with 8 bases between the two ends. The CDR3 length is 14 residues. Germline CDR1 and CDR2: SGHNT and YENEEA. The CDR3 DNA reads TGTGCCAGCAGCTTTTGGACAGCTGGAAACACCATATATTTT. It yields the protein CASSFWTAGNTIYF.

The chain's CDR3 is CASSDPIYEQYF. The CDR3 DNA follows: TGTGCCAGCAGTGACCCGATCTACGAGCAGTACTTC. The chain combines TRBV6-1 with TRBJ2-7; unclear D gene. V was trimmed by 3 bases and J by 3 bases, leaving 6 bases between them. Germline loops: CDR1 MNHNS, CDR2 SASEGT. The CDR3 covers 12 residues.

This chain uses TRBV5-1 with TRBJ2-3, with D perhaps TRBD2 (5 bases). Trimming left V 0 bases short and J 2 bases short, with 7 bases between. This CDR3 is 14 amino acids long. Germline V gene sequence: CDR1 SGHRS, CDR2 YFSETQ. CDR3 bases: TGCGCCAGCAGCTTGGGGGGAGTCACAGATACGCAGTATTTT. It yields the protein CASSLGGVTDTQYF.

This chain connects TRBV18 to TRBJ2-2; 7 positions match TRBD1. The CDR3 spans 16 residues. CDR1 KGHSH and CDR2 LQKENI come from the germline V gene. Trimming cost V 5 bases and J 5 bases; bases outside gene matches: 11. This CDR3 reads CASSSPIGTVTGELFF. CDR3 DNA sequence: TGTGCCAGCTCATCTCCCATTGGGACAGTTACCGGGGAGCTGTTTTTT.

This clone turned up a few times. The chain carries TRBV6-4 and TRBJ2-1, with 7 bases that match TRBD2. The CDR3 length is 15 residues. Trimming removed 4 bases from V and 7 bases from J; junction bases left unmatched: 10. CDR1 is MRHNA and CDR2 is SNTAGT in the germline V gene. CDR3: CASSGGVAGLNEQFF. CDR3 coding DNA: TGTGCCAGCAGTGGGGGAGTAGCGGGTCTAAATGAGCAGTTCTTC.

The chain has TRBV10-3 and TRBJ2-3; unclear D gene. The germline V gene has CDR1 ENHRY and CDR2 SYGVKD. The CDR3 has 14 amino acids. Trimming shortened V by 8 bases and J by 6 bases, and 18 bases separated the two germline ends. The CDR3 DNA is TGTGCCATCGGTCCGTCCCCCTTTGTGGATACGCAGTATTTT. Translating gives CAIGPSPFVDTQYF.

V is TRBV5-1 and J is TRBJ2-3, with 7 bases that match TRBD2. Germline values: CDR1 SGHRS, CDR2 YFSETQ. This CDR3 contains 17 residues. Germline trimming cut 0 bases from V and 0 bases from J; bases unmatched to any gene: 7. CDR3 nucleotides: TGCGCCAGCAGCTTGGGGGCTAGCGGTAAAAGCACAGATACGCAGTATTTT. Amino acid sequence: CASSLGASGKSTDTQYF.

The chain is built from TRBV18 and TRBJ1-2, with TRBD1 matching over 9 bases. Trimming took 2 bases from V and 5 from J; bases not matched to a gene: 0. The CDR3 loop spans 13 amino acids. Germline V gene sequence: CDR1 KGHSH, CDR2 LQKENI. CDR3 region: CASSPGQGYGYTF. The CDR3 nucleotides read TGTGCCAGCTCACCAGGACAGGGGTATGGCTACACCTTC.